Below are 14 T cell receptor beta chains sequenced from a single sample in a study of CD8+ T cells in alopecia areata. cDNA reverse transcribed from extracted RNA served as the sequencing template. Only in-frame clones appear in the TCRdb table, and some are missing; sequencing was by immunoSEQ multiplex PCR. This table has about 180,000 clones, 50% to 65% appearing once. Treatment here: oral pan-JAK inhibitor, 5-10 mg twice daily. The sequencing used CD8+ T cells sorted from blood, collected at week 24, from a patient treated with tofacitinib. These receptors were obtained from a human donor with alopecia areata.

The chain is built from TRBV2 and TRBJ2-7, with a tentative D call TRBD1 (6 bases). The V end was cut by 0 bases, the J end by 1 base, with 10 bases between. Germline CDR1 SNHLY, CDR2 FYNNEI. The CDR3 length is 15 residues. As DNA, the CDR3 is TGTGCCAGCAGTGAAGCGCATGGACAGTCCTACGAGCAGTACTTC. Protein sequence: CASSEAHGQSYEQYF.

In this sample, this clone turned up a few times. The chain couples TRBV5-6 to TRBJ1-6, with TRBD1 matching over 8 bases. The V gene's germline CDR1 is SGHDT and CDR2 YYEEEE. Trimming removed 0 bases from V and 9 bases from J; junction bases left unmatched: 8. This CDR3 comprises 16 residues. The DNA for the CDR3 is TGTGCCAGCAGCTTGGAAGGCAGGGGGCCGTCTTCACCCCTCCACTTT. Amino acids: CASSLEGRGPSSPLHF.

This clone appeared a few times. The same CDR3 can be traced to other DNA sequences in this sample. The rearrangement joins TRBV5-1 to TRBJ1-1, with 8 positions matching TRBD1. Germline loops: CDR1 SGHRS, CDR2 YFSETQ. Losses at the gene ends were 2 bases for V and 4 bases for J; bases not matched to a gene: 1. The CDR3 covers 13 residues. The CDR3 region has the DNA TGCGCCAGCAGCTTAACAGGGGGCACTGAAGCTTTCTTT. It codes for CASSLTGGTEAFF.

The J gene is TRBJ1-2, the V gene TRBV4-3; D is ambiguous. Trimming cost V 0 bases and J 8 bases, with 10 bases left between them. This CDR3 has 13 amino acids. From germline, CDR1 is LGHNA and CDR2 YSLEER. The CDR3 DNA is TGCGCCAGCAGCCAAGATCGCCTGGTCGGCTACACCTTC. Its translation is CASSQDRLVGYTF.

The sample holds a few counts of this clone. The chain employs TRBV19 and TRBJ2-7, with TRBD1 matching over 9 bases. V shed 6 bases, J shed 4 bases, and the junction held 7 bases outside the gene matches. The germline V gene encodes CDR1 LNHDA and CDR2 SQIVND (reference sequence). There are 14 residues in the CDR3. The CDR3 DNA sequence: TGTGCCAGTAGCCCCGGGACAGGGCTGTACGAGCAGTACTTC. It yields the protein CASSPGTGLYEQYF.

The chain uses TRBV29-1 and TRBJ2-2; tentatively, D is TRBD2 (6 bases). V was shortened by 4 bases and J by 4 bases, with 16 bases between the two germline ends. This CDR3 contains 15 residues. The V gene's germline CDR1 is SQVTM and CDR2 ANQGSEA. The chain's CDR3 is CSVGGGVLGTGELFF. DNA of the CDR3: TGCAGCGTTGGAGGCGGGGTTCTGGGCACCGGGGAGCTGTTTTTT.

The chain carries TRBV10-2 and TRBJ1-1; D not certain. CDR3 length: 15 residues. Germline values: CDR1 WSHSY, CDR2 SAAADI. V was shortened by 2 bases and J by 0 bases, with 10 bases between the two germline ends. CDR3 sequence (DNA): TGCGCCAGCAGTGAGATGGTAGGCTTGAACACTGAAGCTTTCTTT. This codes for CASSEMVGLNTEAFF.

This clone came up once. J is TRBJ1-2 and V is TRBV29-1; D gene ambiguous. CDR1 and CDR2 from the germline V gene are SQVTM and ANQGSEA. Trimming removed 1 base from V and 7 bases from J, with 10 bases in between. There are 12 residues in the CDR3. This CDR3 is CSVEGREAGYTF. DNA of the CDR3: TGCAGCGTTGAAGGTCGCGAGGCTGGCTACACCTTC.

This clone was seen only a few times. CDR3 in amino acids: CASSGNYGYTF. For the CDR3, the DNA is TGTGCCAGCAGCGGCAACTATGGCTACACCTTC. The chain combines TRBV9 with TRBJ1-2; no clear D gene. The V gene's germline CDR1 is SGDLS and CDR2 YYNGEE. With 3 bases removed from V and 2 bases from J, the gap between germline ends came to 2 bases. The CDR3 has 11 residues.

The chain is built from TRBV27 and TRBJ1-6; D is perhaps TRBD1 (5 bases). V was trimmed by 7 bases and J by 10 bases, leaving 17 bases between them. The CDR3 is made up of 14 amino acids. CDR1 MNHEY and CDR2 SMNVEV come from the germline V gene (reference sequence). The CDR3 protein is CASKSAGMYSPLHF. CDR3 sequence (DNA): TGTGCCAGCAAATCAGCAGGGATGTACTCACCCCTCCACTTT.

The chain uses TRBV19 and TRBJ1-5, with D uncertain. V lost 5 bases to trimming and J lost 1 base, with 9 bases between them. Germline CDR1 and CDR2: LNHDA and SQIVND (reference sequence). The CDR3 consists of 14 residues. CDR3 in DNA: TGTGCCAGTAGTGAGGTCCTCAGCAATCAGCCCCAGCATTTT. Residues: CASSEVLSNQPQHF.

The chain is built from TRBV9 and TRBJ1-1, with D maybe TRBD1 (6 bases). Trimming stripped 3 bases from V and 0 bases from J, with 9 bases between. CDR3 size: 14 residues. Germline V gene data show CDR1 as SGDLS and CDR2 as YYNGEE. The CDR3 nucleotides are TGTGCCAGCAGCGCCGGGGGGCTGAACACTGAAGCTTTCTTT. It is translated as CASSAGGLNTEAFF.

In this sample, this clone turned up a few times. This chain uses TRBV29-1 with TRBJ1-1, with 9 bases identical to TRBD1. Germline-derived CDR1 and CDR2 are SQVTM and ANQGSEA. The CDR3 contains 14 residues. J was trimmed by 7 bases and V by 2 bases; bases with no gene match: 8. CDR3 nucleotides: TGCAGCGTTGAAAATACAGGGGGCGATGGTGAAGCTTTCTTT. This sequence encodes CSVENTGGDGEAFF.

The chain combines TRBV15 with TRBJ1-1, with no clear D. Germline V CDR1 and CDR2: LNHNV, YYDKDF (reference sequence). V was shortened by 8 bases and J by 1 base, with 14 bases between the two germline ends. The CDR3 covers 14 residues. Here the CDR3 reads CATGERVSNTEAFF. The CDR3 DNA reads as TGTGCCACCGGGGAGAGGGTCTCGAACACTGAAGCTTTCTTT.